Presented here are 25 T cell receptor beta chains from one specimen sequenced in a study of T cells in Graves' hyperthyroidism and ophthalmopathy. RNA transcripts yielded amplified TCR beta CDR3 regions. When the TCR CDR3 underwent first-round RT-PCR, the HTBI primer set was used. Each CDR3 protein gets one entry after TCRdb re-called the multiplex PCR reads with MiXCR. The table has about 110,000 distinct CDR3 sequences, approximately 15% seen once. The sample comprised blood. Every receptor here comes from a woman aged 45 to 65 with Graves' hyperthyroidism.

Many counts were recorded for this clonotype. J is TRBJ2-7 and V is TRBV5-1; tentatively, D is TRBD1 (5 bases). The CDR3 sequence is 14 residues long. V shed 0 bases and J shed 7 bases, with 14 bases lying between them. Germline CDR1 SGHRS, CDR2 YFSETQ. The CDR3 sequence: CASSLDRGPLEQYF. The CDR3 DNA is TGCGCCAGCAGCTTGGATAGGGGTCCCTTGGAGCAGTACTTC. Looking up the rest from reference TRBV5-1 and TRBJ2-7 gives the full variable domain: KAGVTQTPRYLIKTRGQQVTLSCSPISGHRSVSWYQQTPGQGLQFLFEYFSETQRNKGNFPGRFSGRQFSNSRSEMNVSTLELGDSALYLCASSLDRGPLEQYFGPGTRLTVT.

This clonotype was counted ten times or more. One base away lies a much larger clone, so this may be a sequencing read error. The chain has TRBV27 and TRBJ2-3; tentatively, D is TRBD1 (6 bases). The CDR3 sequence is 17 residues long. CDR1 is MNHEY and CDR2 is SMNVEV in the germline V gene (reference sequence). CDR3: CASSPNEGFAVTGTQYF. For the CDR3, the DNA is TGTGCCAGCAGTCCGAACGAAGGGTTCGCAGTGACAGGTACGCAGTATTTT.

This clonotype was recorded many times. V gene TRBV20-1 combines with J gene TRBJ2-1; D gene ambiguous. From germline, CDR1 is DFQATT and CDR2 SNEGSKA (reference sequence). Trimming pared 7 bases from V and 5 bases from J, leaving 12 bases between. The CDR3 has 12 amino acids. The CDR3, as DNA: TGCAGTGAATCGCTCGGAGACAATGAGCAGTTCTTC. Translation: CSESLGDNEQFF.

As for this clonotype: This may stem from a read error, because a much larger clone lies one nucleotide away. This chain joins TRBV11-2 and TRBJ2-2, with D unresolved. CDR1 and CDR2 (germline): SGHAT, FQNNGV. The V end lost 5 bases, the J end lost 5 bases, and 12 bases lay between the germline ends. The CDR3 totals 14 residues. CDR3 sequence (DNA): TGTGCCAGCAGCCGAACCACTAATACCGGGGAGCTGTTTTTT. Protein product: CASSRTTNTGELFF.

This clonotype was counted many times. The chain employs TRBV2 and TRBJ2-2; 10 nucleotides line up with TRBD2. There are 15 residues in the CDR3. V gave up 6 bases and J gave up 5 bases; unmatched junction bases: 6. Germline V gene sequence: CDR1 SNHLY, CDR2 FYNNEI. The DNA for the CDR3 is TGTGCCAGCAGCAGACTAGCGGGTAGAACCGGGGAGCTGTTTTTT. It yields the protein CASSRLAGRTGELFF.

Turning to this clonotype: The conserved phenylalanine or tryptophan normally closing the CDR3 is absent here, so this likely arose from a read error. J is TRBJ1-2 and V is TRBV7-3, with no clear D. The CDR3 covers 13 residues. The V end lost 2 bases, the J end lost 8 bases, and 12 bases lay between the germline ends. The germline CDR1 and CDR2 sequences are SGHTA and FQGTGA. CDR3 in DNA: TGTGCCAGCAGCTTAGGGTTCGGGGAAGGCTACACCCTC. Its protein product is CASSLGFGEGYTL.

This clonotype was recorded many times. The chain carries TRBV20-1 and TRBJ2-3; TRBD1 aligns across 7 bases. The CDR3 is made up of 14 amino acids. CDR1 is DFQATT, CDR2 SNEGSKA, per germline (reference sequence). V was pared by 2 bases and J by 8 bases, with 10 bases of the junction left unmatched. The CDR3 coding sequence is TGCAGTGCTAGAAAGGGGGCTCGGATTCCTACGCAGTATTTT. Translating gives CSARKGARIPTQYF.

This clonotype was seen at least ten times. The CDR3 is CASSHRAGGAPDTQYF. CDR3 nucleotide sequence: TGTGCCAGCAGCCATAGGGCGGGAGGCGCCCCAGATACGCAGTATTTT. The chain couples TRBV5-6 to TRBJ2-3; 8 bases align to TRBD2. From germline, CDR1 is SGHDT and CDR2 YYEEEE. V shed 4 bases and J 4 bases; nucleotides not matched to a gene: 11. This CDR3 is 16 amino acids long.

This clonotype was seen ten or more times. The chain employs TRBV4-1 and TRBJ2-1; TRBD1 agrees at 7 bases. CDR1 is MGHRA and CDR2 is YSYEKL in the germline V gene. V lost 0 bases and J lost 12; bases outside the gene matches: 5. This CDR3 has 13 residues. The CDR3 reads CASSQDLRTGQFF. The CDR3 DNA is TGCGCCAGCAGCCAAGATCTCCGGACAGGGCAGTTCTTC.

The table lists this clonotype with many counts. The chain uses TRBV29-1 and TRBJ1-4, with no clear D. V was cut by 6 bases and J by 5 bases, with 13 bases left in between. The CDR3 has 13 residues. Germline CDR1 reads SQVTM; CDR2 reads ANQGSEA. CDR3 amino acids: CSVKGRSNEKLFF. The CDR3 region has the DNA TGCAGCGTAAAAGGGAGGTCGAATGAAAAACTGTTTTTT.

The chain joins TRBV28 to TRBJ2-7; TRBD2 matches at 8 bases. Per the germline V gene, CDR1 is MDHEN and CDR2 is SYDVKM. This CDR3 has 19 amino acids. Losses at the gene ends were 3 bases for V and 3 bases for J; bases not matched to a gene: 19. The CDR3, as DNA: TGTGCCAGCAGTTTCCTAATGGGGGGGACTAGGACAAAGCGCTACGAGCAGTACTTC. Amino acids: CASSFLMGGTRTKRYEQYF.

This clonotype was seen many times. This chain links TRBV28 with TRBJ2-5; D is possibly TRBD1 or TRBD2 (6 bases each). From germline, CDR1 is MDHEN and CDR2 SYDVKM. The CDR3 runs to 16 residues. The ends were cut back, 8 bases at V and 4 bases at J, with 23 bases in the middle. The CDR3 here is CASFSHGGRKGETQYF. CDR3 nucleotides: TGTGCCAGCTTCTCCCATGGGGGGCGGAAGGGAGAGACCCAGTACTTC.

This chain uses TRBV19 with TRBJ1-2; maybe TRBD1 (5 bases). Trimming removed 6 bases from V and 3 bases from J, with 11 bases in between. CDR1 LNHDA and CDR2 SQIVND come from the germline V gene (reference sequence). The CDR3 is 13 amino acids. The CDR3 nucleotides read TGTGCCAGTAGCCAACAGGCGGACTATGGCTACACCTTC. Translated: CASSQQADYGYTF.

This clonotype was recorded at least ten times. The gene calls are TRBV5-1 and TRBJ1-4; D is unclear. The CDR3 has 16 residues. With 0 bases removed from V and 0 bases from J, the gap between germline ends came to 9 bases. Germline values: CDR1 SGHRS, CDR2 YFSETQ. Here the CDR3 reads CASSLGQTSTNEKLFF. The CDR3 region has the DNA TGCGCCAGCAGCTTGGGTCAGACATCAACTAATGAAAAACTGTTTTTT.

This clonotype was observed many times. This sequence joins TRBV30 and TRBJ1-6; 8 bases fit TRBD1. Germline CDR1 reads GTSNPN; CDR2 reads SVGIG (reference sequence). The ends lost 2 bases at V and 10 bases at J; junction bases unmatched: 7. The CDR3 runs to 14 residues. The CDR3 region has the DNA TGTGCCTGGAGTCGCGACAGGGGAGGATCACCCCTCCACTTT. It yields the protein CAWSRDRGGSPLHF.

This clonotype was observed a handful of times. The genes are TRBV4-1 and TRBJ1-2, with TRBD1 identical over 9 bases. The CDR3 has 16 residues. V trimming: 0 bases; J trimming: 8 bases; junction bases outside the gene matches: 10. CDR1 and CDR2 (germline): MGHRA, YSYEKL. CDR3 nucleotides: TGCGCCAGCAGCCAAGAAAGCGGACAGGGGACGCGGGGCTACACCTTC. Protein product: CASSQESGQGTRGYTF.

In its sample, this clonotype was seen a few times. Here the CDR3 DNA reads TGTGCCAGCAGCTTAAGCCTTACTAATGAAAAACTGTTTTTT. Amino acids: CASSLSLTNEKLFF. This chain joins TRBV7-9 and TRBJ1-4; D is unresolved. Germline-derived CDR1 and CDR2 are SEHNR and FQNEAQ (reference sequence). The CDR3 runs 14 residues. V was trimmed by 2 bases and J by 2 bases, leaving 6 bases between them.

This clonotype was observed many times. The V call is TRBV2, the J call TRBJ2-6, with 8 bases that match TRBD2. Germline V lookup: CDR1 SNHLY, CDR2 FYNNEI. The CDR3 loop spans 16 amino acids. Trimming at V came to 6 bases and at J to 4 bases, leaving 8 bases not matched to a gene. This CDR3 is CASRWGLVSGANVLTF. The CDR3 coding sequence is TGTGCCAGCAGGTGGGGACTAGTGTCCGGGGCCAACGTCCTGACTTTC.

This clonotype was counted many times. V usage is TRBV27 and J usage is TRBJ1-2; no reliable D call. CDR1 is MNHEY and CDR2 is SMNVEV in the germline V gene (reference sequence). The ends were cut back, 0 bases at V and 6 bases at J, with 8 bases in the middle. The CDR3 covers 13 residues. CDR3 amino acids: CASSLSGLNGYTF. As DNA, the CDR3 is TGTGCCAGCAGTTTATCTGGGCTGAATGGCTACACCTTC.

This clonotype was seen repeatedly, ten times or more. The chain joins TRBV13 to TRBJ2-1; 11 nucleotides align to TRBD2. V shed 3 bases, J shed 8 bases, and the junction held 6 bases outside the gene matches. Germline V gene sequence: CDR1 PRHDT, CDR2 FYEKMQ (reference sequence). This CDR3 spans 15 amino acids. The CDR3 spells CASSFLAGGWHEQFF. Written as DNA, the CDR3 is TGTGCCAGCAGCTTTCTAGCGGGAGGTTGGCATGAGCAGTTCTTC.

There are many counts of this clonotype. The genes are TRBV19 and TRBJ2-1, with 14 bases aligning to TRBD2. Germline assignment: CDR1 LNHDA and CDR2 SQIVND (reference sequence). The CDR3 sequence is 15 residues long. V shed 5 bases and J 9 bases; nucleotides not matched to a gene: 6. The chain's CDR3 is CASSLGTSGRSEQFF. The CDR3 nucleotides read TGTGCCAGTAGTCTAGGGACTAGCGGGAGAAGTGAGCAGTTCTTC.

This chain connects TRBV11-1 to TRBJ1-1, with a weak D call TRBD1 (5 bases). CDR1 is SGHAT and CDR2 is FQDESV in the germline V gene (reference sequence). The CDR3 has 14 residues. Trimming removed 5 bases from V and 2 bases from J, with 12 bases in between. CDR3 nucleotide sequence: TGTGCCAGCAGCGGACCGGGACTCAACACTGAAGCTTTCTTT. Amino acids: CASSGPGLNTEAFF.

This clonotype has a count of ten or more. The chain joins TRBV28 to TRBJ2-5; 7 nucleotides line up with TRBD2. The CDR3 has 15 amino acids. The trim removed 5 bases at V and 2 bases at J, leaving 8 bases unmatched. Germline CDR1 reads MDHEN; CDR2 reads SYDVKM. The DNA for the CDR3 is TGTGCCAGCAGTCCCCAGCGGGACCTACAAGAGACCCAGTACTTC. Its translation: CASSPQRDLQETQYF.

This clonotype was counted ten times or more. The chain has TRBV19 and TRBJ1-2; D not certain. This CDR3 region has 12 residues. Deletions cut 6 bases from V and 4 bases from J, with 9 bases between. Germline V gene lookup returns CDR1 LNHDA and CDR2 SQIVND (reference sequence). This CDR3 reads CASSPGIYGYTF. Written as DNA, the CDR3 is TGTGCCAGTAGCCCCGGGATCTATGGCTACACCTTC. Based on the CDR3 plus reference TRBV19 and TRBJ1-2, the full variable domain is DGGITQSPKYLFRKEGQNVTLSCEQNLNHDAMYWYRQDPGQGLRLIYYSQIVNDFQKGDIAEGYSVSREKKESFPLTVTSAQKNPTAFYLCASSPGIYGYTFGSGTRLTVV.

This clonotype turned up a few times. The V and J genes are TRBV9 and TRBJ2-6; D gene ambiguous. Germline CDR1 SGDLS, CDR2 YYNGEE. CDR3 length: 14 amino acids. V was trimmed by 2 bases and J by 0 bases, leaving 3 bases between them. CDR3: CASSVSSGANVLTF. CDR3 DNA: TGTGCCAGCAGCGTGAGCTCTGGGGCCAACGTCCTGACTTTC.